This TCR beta chain derives from a study of blood T cell repertoires in COVID-19 (TCRdb year 2020). Regarding the study in general: Samples covering the acute and convalescent phases of COVID-19 were provided by collaborators in the United States, Italy and Spain. The prospective study material was composed of cDNA or gDNA derived from T cells, B-cell-depleted T cells, or PBMCs. Subjects who had been exposed to COVID-19, were actively infected with it, or had recovered from it provided the deeply sampled blood TCRbeta repertoires that made up the dataset. The repertoires were released in a freely available public database intended as a resource for research on the immune response to SARS-CoV-2. The samples were drawn from two sources: the first 160 participants of the ongoing ImmuneRACE study, and fewer than 1,500 subjects contributed by 6 global collaborators. Nearly every sample came with metadata listing a de-identified subject ID, COVID-19 status, age in years and sex. HLA class I and class II types, where available, came from metadata supplied by the sample provider rather than from assay-based typing. What the research found in general, with its limitations: Clinical and demographic metadata were provided uncurated, with the amount varying by source and participant.

Comments on this clone: The target of this receptor is not known. There are no base qualities to consult, and no much larger clone falls within one base.

At the junction V is shortened by 0 bases and J by 5 bases; bases outside the gene matches: 14. The germline V gene encodes CDR1 LGHDT and CDR2 YNNKEL (reference sequence). Taken from cysteine to phenylalanine, the CDR3 has 19 residues. Only the CDR3 portion is preserved as DNA: 57 bases, with reading frame beginning at the first base. TCRbeta CDR3 regions were amplified from genomic DNA by means of the immunoSEQ Assay, a bias-controlled multiplex PCR. Per the original workflow: Within the assay, amplification of reference gene primers was used to estimate how many nucleated cells each sample contained. To quantify the absolute abundance of each unique TCRbeta CDR3 rearrangement, sequence reads were collapsed and filtered. Productive Simpson clonality was computed per sample as the square root of Simpson's diversity index over productive rearrangements. TCRdb holds this immuneACCESS table with in-frame rearrangements only. Some clones are missing; in checked studies, unresolved V genes explain under half, and the rest has no known cause. V and J calls and clone size follow that table, whereas D and trimming were derived from the DNA. The sample records over 90,000 clones, less than 90% of which are singletons. Of the sample, 1.5% to 2% falls within the top ten clones.

Collaborating institutions collected whole blood in K2EDTA tubes following their own protocols. For TCRbeta analysis, collaborator samples were shipped as frozen whole blood, as isolated PBMCs, or as DNA extracted from either sample type. The receptor was isolated from an elderly man with acute or convalescent COVID-19. Recombination joined TRBV3-1 (or the pseudogene TRBV3-2) with TRBJ2-7; 12 nucleotides in the junction match TRBD2. The sample consisted of peripheral blood. The CDR3 corresponds to CASSQDGLAGGAIIHEQYF. The sequenced DNA: TGTGCCAGCAGCCAAGATGGGCTAGCGGGAGGGGCTATTATCCACGAGCAGTACTTC.